This T cell receptor beta chain is drawn from a study of lymphopenia after photon versus proton radiotherapy. Whole-study findings and limits: Authors raise, but do not show, better survival with proton therapy. Proton therapy kept repertoires fairly stable, unlike photons, which gained effector/memory cells. A bigger post-nadir fall in TCR diversity correlated inversely with survival time in deceased patients.

In regard to this clone: Its target is unknown.

The CDR3 is 12 amino acids. CDR1 and CDR2 (germline): PRHDT, FYEKMQ (reference sequence). V was cut by 3 bases and J by 3 bases, with 6 bases left in between. Clones were sequenced by immunoSEQ multiplex PCR, and TCRdb holds only the in-frame ones, with some missing. The table lists 70,000 or so clones, about 90% of them singletons. The receptor comes from a woman between 35 and 50 years old with cholangiocarcinoma. The rearrangement links TRBV13 to TRBJ2-7; no reliable D call. The sample consisted of peripheral blood, taken from a patient treated with photon-based radiotherapy. CDR3 sequence reads: CASSFSLYEQYF. DNA of the CDR3: TGTGCCAGCAGCTTCAGTCTCTACGAGCAGTACTTC.